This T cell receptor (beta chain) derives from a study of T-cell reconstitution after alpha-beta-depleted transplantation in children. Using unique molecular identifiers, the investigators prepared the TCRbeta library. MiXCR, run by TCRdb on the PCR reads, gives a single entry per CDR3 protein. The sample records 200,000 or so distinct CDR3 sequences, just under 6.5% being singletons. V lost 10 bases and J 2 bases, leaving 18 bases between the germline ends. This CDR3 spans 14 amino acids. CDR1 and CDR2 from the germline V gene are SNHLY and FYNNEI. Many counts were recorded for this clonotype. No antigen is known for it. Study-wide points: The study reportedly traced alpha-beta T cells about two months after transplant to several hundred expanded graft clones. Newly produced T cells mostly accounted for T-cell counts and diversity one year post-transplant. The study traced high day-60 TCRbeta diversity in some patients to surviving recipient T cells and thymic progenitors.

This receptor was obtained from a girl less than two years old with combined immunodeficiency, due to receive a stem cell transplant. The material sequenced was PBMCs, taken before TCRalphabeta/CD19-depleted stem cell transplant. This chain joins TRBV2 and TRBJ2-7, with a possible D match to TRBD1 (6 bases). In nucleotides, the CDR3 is TGTGCCACCCTGGTAGGGGACACCCCCTACGAGCAGTACTTC. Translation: CATLVGDTPYEQYF.